Listed below are T cell receptor beta chains from one sample, sequenced in a study of blood T cell repertoires in COVID-19. This table comes from immunoSEQ multiplex PCR, and its TCRdb copy is limited to in-frame clones, with some not included. The sample holds 200,000 to 250,000 clones; approximately 82% are singletons and the top ten take 1.9%. Sequenced sample: peripheral blood. The source is a woman older than 75 with acute or convalescent COVID-19. Each CDR3 is given with its conserved first and last residue. D genes are given only for firm matches. Rows may omit the clone size; those that give it use once, few, many or a size class.

>NA|TRBV3-1/TRBV3-2|TRBJ2-7|NA
CASSLTDRSYEQYF
TGTGCCAGCAGCCTTACAGACAGGTCCTACGAGCAGTACTTC
>few|TRBV20-1|TRBJ2-3|TRBD2
CSASWWPSGRGEVSTDTQYF
TGCAGTGCTAGTTGGTGGCCTAGCGGGAGGGGGGAGGTGAGCACAGATACGCAGTATTTT
>NA|TRBV3-1/TRBV3-2|TRBJ2-2|TRBD1
CASSQDLRDRQYTGELFF
TGTGCCAGCAGCCAGGATCTACGGGACAGACAATACACCGGGGAGCTGTTTTTT
>NA|TRBV5-5|TRBJ2-7|TRBD1
CASSYTGTVGEQYF
TGTGCCAGCAGTTATACCGGGACAGTAGGCGAGCAGTACTTC
>NA|TRBV7-8|TRBJ1-4|TRBD1
CASSSDRGYATNEKLFF
TGTGCCAGCAGCTCGGACAGGGGGTATGCAACTAATGAAAAACTGTTTTTT
>NA|TRBV7-2|TRBJ2-7|NA
CASSLGAEQYF
TGTGCCAGCAGCTTAGGAGCCGAGCAGTACTTC
>NA|TRBV5-1|TRBJ2-1|NA
CASSYDRNEQFF
TGCGCCAGCAGCTATGACAGGAATGAGCAGTTCTTC
>NA|TRBV11-1|TRBJ2-4|NA
CASNGTGYKNIQYF
TGTGCCAGCAATGGTACAGGGTACAAAAACATTCAGTACTTC
>NA|TRBV28|TRBJ2-5|TRBD2
CASSLIRRGNKETQYF
TGTGCCAGCAGTCTGATAAGGCGGGGGAACAAAGAGACCCAGTACTTC
>NA|TRBV6-4|TRBJ1-5|NA
CASGPGIGNQPQHF
TGTGCCAGTGGTCCAGGGATAGGCAATCAGCCCCAGCATTTT
>few|TRBV6-1|TRBJ2-5|NA
CASSEGGQGETQYF
TGTGCCAGCAGTGAAGGGGGGCAGGGTGAGACCCAGTACTTC
>NA|TRBV5-1|TRBJ2-5|TRBD2
CASSLAGLAVYQETQYF
TGCGCCAGCAGCTTGGCCGGGCTAGCGGTGTACCAAGAGACCCAGTACTTC
>few|TRBV11-3|TRBJ2-2|NA
CASRPSGRGKNTGELFF
TGTGCCAGCAGGCCCTCGGGCAGGGGAAAGAACACCGGGGAGCTGTTTTTT
>NA|TRBV7-9|TRBJ2-7|NA
CASSSLAEQYF
TGTGCCAGCAGCTCTTTAGCCGAGCAGTACTTC
>NA|TRBV6-2/TRBV6-3|TRBJ1-2|NA
CASSLQGSGYTF
TGTGCCAGCAGTTTACAGGGAAGTGGCTACACCTTC
>NA|TRBV5-1|TRBJ1-1|NA
CASGTGEFTEAFF
TGCGCCAGCGGAACGGGAGAGTTCACTGAAGCTTTCTTT